One and the same sample provided the 12 T cell receptor beta chains below, sequenced in a study of CD8 T cells in ankylosing spondylitis. Study conclusions and caveats: There was a TCR beta motif, made of eight highly homologous variants, that appeared characteristic of ankylosing spondylitis blood.

Each CDR3 protein gets one entry after TCRdb re-called the 5' RACE reads with MiXCR. The data hold around 140,000 distinct CDR3 sequences, with roughly 15% observed a single time. Their antigens remain unidentified. Sequenced material: blood, either unsorted or a sorted T cell fraction (not recorded which). The receptors derive from a male donor with ankylosing spondylitis.

This clonotype was counted only a few times. CDR3 coding DNA: TGTGCCAGCAGTGATATTAGAGGTCCCGGGGAGCTGTTTTTT. Amino acids: CASSDIRGPGELFF. The genes are TRBV2 and TRBJ2-2; no clear D gene. Germline V gives CDR1 SNHLY, CDR2 FYNNEI. Trimming removed 3 bases from V and 6 bases from J, with 11 bases in between. The CDR3 consists of 14 residues.

The V call is TRBV27, the J call TRBJ2-3; 8 bases are shared with TRBD2. CDR1 is MNHEY, CDR2 SMNVEV, per germline (reference sequence). V was clipped by 4 bases and J by 4 bases; unmatched bases: 7. This CDR3 comprises 15 residues. The CDR3 region has the DNA TGTGCCAGCAGTTACAGCGGGAGCTTATCAGATACGCAGTATTTT. This translates into CASSYSGSLSDTQYF.

This chain joins TRBV4-2 and TRBJ2-6; D not resolved. V shed 1 base and J shed 2 bases, with 9 bases lying between them. The CDR3 is made up of 16 amino acids. Per germline, CDR1 LGHNA and CDR2 YNFKEQ. The CDR3 loop reads CASSQVANPGANVLTF. CDR3 bases: TGTGCCAGCAGCCAAGTCGCTAACCCTGGGGCCAACGTCCTGACTTTC.

This clonotype was recorded a few times. J is TRBJ1-1 and V is TRBV4-1; D is unclear. The germline gives CDR1 MGHRA, CDR2 YSYEKL. Deletions cut 3 bases from V and 2 bases from J, with 4 bases between. The CDR3 covers 12 residues. CDR3 amino acids: CASSQVNTEAFF. The CDR3 DNA follows: TGCGCCAGCAGCCAGGTAAACACTGAAGCTTTCTTT.

A few counts support this clonotype. One end of the junction is discordant with germline, which a read error may explain. The chain combines TRBV12-3 or TRBV12-4 with TRBJ2-7, with 11 bases identical to TRBD1. This CDR3 comprises 14 residues. CDR3 coding DNA: TGTGCCAGCAGTCTAGCCGGGACAGGGGGTGAGCAGTACTTC. The encoded protein is CASSLAGTGGEQYF.

This clonotype has more than one count but fewer than ten. J is TRBJ2-4 and V is TRBV5-1; 13 positions match TRBD2. The CDR3 runs to 19 residues. V lost 0 bases, J lost 0 bases, and 6 bases stayed unmatched. Germline loops: CDR1 SGHRS, CDR2 YFSETQ. The CDR3 sequence is CASSLGTSGSNVAKNIQYF. CDR3 in DNA: TGCGCCAGCAGCTTGGGGACTAGCGGGAGCAACGTAGCCAAAAACATTCAGTACTTC.

This clonotype was observed a handful of times. The V call is TRBV7-9, the J call TRBJ2-5, with D unresolved. The CDR3 covers 14 residues. CDR1 SEHNR and CDR2 FQNEAQ come from the germline V gene (reference sequence). Trimming stripped 3 bases from V and 1 base from J, with 9 bases between. The DNA for the CDR3 is TGTGCCAGCAGCTTCGGACGGACCCAAGAGACCCAGTACTTC. Its translation: CASSFGRTQETQYF.

V usage is TRBV7-9 and J usage is TRBJ2-7; TRBD2 matches at 7 bases. The CDR3 extends over 14 amino acids. Germline CDR1 and CDR2: SEHNR and FQNEAQ (reference sequence). With V trimmed by 5 bases and J by 3 bases, 7 bases remained unmatched. In DNA, the CDR3 is TGTGCCAGCAGCGGGGGGGAGGAGATCTACGAGCAGTACTTC. Amino acid sequence: CASSGGEEIYEQYF.

The CDR3 region is CASSLATGYEQYF. The CDR3, as DNA: TGCGCCAGCAGCTTGGCAACAGGTTACGAGCAGTACTTC. The rearrangement links TRBV5-1 to TRBJ2-7; a possible D gene is TRBD1 (5 bases). CDR1 and CDR2 (germline): SGHRS, YFSETQ. This CDR3 is 13 amino acids long. Trimming took 0 bases from V and 4 from J, leaving 8 bases between them.

V and J are TRBV7-9 and TRBJ2-1, with D unresolved. V lost 0 bases and J 8 bases, leaving 11 bases between the germline ends. Germline CDR1 is SEHNR and CDR2 is FQNEAQ (reference sequence). The CDR3 contains 14 residues. CDR3 in amino acids: CASSLAPNGHEQFF. The CDR3 coding sequence is TGTGCCAGCAGCTTAGCCCCCAACGGGCATGAGCAGTTCTTC.

The J gene is TRBJ2-3, the V gene TRBV5-4, with D unclear. The V end lost 4 bases, the J end lost 8 bases, and 11 bases lay between the germline ends. Germline V lookup: CDR1 SGHNT, CDR2 YYREEE (reference sequence). The CDR3 has 12 residues. In nucleotides, the CDR3 is TGTGCCAGCAGCATAGGGCCCGGTACGCAGTATTTT. Translation gives CASSIGPGTQYF. Variable domain in full (rest from reference TRBV5-4 and TRBJ2-3): ETGVTQSPTHLIKTRGQQVTLRCSSQSGHNTVSWYQQALGQGPQFIFQYYREEENGRGNFPPRFSGLQFPNYSSELNVNALELDDSALYLCASSIGPGTQYFGPGTRLTVL.

This clonotype showed up just a few times. J is TRBJ2-2 and V is TRBV27, with D tentatively TRBD1 (6 bases). V lost 3 bases, J lost 4 bases, and 15 bases lay in between. Germline V gene data show CDR1 as MNHEY and CDR2 as SMNVEV (reference sequence). This CDR3 is 16 amino acids long. The CDR3 coding sequence is TGTGCCAGCAGTTTGGGGGCCGGGATCGGCACCGGGGAGCTGTTTTTT. Amino acid sequence: CASSLGAGIGTGELFF.